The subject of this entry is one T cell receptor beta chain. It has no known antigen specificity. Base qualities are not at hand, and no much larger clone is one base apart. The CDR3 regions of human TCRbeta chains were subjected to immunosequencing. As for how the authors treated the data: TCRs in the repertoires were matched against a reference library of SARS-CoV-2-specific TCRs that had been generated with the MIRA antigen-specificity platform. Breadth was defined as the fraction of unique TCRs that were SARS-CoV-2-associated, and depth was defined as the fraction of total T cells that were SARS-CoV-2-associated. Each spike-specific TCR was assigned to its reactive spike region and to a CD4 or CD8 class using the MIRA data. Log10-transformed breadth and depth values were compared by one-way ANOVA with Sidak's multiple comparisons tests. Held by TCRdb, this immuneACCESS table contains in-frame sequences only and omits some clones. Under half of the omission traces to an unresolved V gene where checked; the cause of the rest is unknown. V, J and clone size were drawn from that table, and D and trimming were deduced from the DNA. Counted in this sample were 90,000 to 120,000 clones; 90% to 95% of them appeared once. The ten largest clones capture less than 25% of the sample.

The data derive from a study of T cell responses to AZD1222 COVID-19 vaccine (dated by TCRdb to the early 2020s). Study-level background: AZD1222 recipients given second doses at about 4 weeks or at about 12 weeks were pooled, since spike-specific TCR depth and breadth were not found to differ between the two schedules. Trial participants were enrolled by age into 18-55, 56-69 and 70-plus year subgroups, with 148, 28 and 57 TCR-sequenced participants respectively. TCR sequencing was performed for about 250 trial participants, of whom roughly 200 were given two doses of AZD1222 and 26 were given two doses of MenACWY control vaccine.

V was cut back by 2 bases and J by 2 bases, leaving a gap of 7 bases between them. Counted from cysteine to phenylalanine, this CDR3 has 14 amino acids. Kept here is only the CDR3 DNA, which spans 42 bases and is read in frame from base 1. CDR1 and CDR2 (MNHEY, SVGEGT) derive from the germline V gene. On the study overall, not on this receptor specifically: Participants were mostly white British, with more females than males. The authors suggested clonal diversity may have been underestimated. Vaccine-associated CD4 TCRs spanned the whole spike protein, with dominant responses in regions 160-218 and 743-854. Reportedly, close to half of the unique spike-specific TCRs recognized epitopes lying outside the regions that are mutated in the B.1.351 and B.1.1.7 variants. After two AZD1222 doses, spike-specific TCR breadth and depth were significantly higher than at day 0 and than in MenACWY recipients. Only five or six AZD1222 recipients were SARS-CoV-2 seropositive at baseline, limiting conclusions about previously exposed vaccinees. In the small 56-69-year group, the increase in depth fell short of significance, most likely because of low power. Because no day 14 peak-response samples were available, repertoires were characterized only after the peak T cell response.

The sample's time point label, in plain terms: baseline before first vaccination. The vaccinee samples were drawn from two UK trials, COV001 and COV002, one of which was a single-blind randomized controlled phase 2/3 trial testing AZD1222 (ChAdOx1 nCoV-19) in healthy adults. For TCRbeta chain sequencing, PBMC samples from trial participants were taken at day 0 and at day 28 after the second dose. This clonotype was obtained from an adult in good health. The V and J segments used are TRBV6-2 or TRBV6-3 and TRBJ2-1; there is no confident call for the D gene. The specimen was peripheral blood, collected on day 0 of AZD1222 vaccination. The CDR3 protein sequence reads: CASSYPVPYNEQFF. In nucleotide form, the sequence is TGTGCCAGCAGTTACCCCGTTCCCTACAATGAGCAGTTCTTC.